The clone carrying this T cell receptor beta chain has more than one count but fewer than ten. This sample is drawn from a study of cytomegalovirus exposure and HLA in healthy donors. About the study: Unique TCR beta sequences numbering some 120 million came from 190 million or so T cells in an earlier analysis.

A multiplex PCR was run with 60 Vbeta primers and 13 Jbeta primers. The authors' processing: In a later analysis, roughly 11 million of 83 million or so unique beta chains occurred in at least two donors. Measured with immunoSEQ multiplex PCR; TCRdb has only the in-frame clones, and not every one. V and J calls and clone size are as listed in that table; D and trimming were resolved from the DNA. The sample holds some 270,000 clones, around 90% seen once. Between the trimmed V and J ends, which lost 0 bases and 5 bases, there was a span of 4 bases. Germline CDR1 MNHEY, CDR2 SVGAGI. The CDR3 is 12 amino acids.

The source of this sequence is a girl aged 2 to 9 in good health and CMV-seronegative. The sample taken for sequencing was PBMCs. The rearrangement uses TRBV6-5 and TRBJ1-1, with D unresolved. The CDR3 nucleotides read TGTGCCAGCAGTTACTCTAATACTGAAGCTTTCTTT. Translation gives CASSYSNTEAFF.